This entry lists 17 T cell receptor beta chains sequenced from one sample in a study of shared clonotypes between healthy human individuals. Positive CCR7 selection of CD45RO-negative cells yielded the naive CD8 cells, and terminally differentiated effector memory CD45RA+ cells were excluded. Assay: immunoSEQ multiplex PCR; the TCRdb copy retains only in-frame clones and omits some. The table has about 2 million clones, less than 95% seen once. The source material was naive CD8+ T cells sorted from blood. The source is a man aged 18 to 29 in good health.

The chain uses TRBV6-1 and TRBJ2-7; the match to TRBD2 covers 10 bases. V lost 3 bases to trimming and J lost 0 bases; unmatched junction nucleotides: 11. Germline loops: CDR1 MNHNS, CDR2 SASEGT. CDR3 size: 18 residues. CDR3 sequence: CASSDWLAGDLSSYEQYF. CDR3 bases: TGTGCCAGCAGTGATTGGCTAGCGGGGGACCTCTCCTCCTACGAGCAGTACTTC.

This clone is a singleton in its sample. The CDR3 region has the DNA TGTGCCAGCAGTTTCGGGACTCCGGAGACCCAGTACTTC. Protein product: CASSFGTPETQYF. The chain joins TRBV27 to TRBJ2-5; TRBD2 is a possible D gene (6 bases). V was clipped by 3 bases and J by 5 bases, with 10 bases between them. This CDR3 comprises 13 residues. CDR1 and CDR2 (germline): MNHEY, SMNVEV (reference sequence).

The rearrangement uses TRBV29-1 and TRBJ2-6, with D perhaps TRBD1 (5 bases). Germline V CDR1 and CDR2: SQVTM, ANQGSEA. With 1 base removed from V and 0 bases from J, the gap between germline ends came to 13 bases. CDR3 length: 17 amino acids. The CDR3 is CSVEVVRVGSGANVLTF. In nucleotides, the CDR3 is TGCAGCGTTGAAGTGGTCAGGGTAGGCTCTGGGGCCAACGTCCTGACTTTC.

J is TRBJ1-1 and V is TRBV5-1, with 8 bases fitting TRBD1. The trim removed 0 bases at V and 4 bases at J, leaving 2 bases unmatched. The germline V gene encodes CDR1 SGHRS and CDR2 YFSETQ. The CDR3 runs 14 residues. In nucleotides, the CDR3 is TGCGCCAGCAGCTTGGGGACAGGGACCACTGAAGCTTTCTTT. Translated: CASSLGTGTTEAFF.

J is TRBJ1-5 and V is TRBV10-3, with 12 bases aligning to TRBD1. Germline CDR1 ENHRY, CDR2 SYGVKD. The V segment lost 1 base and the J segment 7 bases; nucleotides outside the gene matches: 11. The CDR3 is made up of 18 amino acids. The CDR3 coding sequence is TGTGCCATCAGTGAGTTGGGAGTCGGGACAGGGGGCATGCAGCCCCAGCATTTT. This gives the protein CAISELGVGTGGMQPQHF.

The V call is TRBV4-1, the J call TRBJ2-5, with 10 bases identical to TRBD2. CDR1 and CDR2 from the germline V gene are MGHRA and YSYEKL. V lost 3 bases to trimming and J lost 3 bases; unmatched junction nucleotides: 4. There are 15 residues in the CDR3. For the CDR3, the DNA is TGCGCCAGCAGCCAGACAGGACTAGCGGAAGAGACCCAGTACTTC. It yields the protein CASSQTGLAEETQYF.

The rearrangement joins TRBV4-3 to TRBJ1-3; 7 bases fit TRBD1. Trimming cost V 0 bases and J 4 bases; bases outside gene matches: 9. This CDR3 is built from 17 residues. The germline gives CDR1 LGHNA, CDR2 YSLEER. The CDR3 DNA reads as TGCGCCAGCAGCCAAGACCCAGCCCAGGGGGAAGGAAACACCATATATTTT. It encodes CASSQDPAQGEGNTIYF.

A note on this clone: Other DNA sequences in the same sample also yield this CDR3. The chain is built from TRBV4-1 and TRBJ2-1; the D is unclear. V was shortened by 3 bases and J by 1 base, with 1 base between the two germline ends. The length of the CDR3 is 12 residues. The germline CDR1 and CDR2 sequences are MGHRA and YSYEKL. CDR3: CASSQSYNEQFF. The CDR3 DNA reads TGCGCCAGCAGCCAGTCCTACAATGAGCAGTTCTTC.

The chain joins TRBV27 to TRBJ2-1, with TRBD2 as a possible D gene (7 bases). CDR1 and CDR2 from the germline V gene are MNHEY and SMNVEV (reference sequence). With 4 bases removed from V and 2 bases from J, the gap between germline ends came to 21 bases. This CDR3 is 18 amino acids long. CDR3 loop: CASSSPAGGLPAYNEQFF. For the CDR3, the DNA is TGTGCCAGCAGTTCACCCGCCGGGGGGCTTCCGGCCTACAATGAGCAGTTCTTC.

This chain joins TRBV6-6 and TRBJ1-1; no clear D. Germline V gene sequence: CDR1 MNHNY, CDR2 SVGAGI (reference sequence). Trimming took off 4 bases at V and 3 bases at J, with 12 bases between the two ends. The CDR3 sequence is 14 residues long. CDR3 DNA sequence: TGTGCCAGCAGTTTCCCTGAGGGCGACACTGAAGCTTTCTTT. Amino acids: CASSFPEGDTEAFF.

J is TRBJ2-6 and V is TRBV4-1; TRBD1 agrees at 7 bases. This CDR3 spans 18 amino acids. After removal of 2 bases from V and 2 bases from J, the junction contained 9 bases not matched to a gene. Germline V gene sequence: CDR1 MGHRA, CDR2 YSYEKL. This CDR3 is CASSQPQGVWTGANVLTF. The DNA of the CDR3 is TGCGCCAGCAGCCAACCGCAGGGGGTGTGGACTGGGGCCAACGTCCTGACTTTC.

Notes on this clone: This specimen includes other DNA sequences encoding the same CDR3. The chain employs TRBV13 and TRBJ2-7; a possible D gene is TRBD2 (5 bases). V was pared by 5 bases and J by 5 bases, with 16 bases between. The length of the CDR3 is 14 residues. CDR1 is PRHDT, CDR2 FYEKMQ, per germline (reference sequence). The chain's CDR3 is CASSLRGGSNEQYF. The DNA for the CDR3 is TGTGCCAGCAGCCTTCGGGGTGGGTCTAACGAGCAGTACTTC.

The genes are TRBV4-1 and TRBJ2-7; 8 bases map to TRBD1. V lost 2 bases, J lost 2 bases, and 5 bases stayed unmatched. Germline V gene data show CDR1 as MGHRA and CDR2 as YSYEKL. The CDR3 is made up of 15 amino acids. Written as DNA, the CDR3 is TGCGCCAGCAGCCAATTAGGGACAGGCCCCTACGAGCAGTACTTC. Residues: CASSQLGTGPYEQYF.

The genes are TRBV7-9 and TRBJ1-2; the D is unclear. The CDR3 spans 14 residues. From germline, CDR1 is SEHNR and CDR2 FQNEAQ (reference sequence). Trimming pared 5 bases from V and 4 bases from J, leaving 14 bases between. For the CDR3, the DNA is TGTGCCAGCAGCCCGACTCCGACCCTCTATGGCTACACCTTC. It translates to CASSPTPTLYGYTF.

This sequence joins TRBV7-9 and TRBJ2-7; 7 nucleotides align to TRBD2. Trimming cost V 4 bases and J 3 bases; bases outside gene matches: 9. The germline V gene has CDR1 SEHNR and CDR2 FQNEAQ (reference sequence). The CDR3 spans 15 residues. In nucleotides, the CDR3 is TGTGCCAGCAGCTCTCCTGGCGGGAGAGGCTACGAGCAGTACTTC. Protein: CASSSPGGRGYEQYF.

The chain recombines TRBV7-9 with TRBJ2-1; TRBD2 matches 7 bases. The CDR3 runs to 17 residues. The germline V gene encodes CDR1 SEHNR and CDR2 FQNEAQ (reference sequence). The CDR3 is CAPSDVAGEGSYNEQFF. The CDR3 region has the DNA TGTGCTCCCAGTGACGTGGCGGGAGAAGGGTCCTACAATGAGCAGTTCTTC.

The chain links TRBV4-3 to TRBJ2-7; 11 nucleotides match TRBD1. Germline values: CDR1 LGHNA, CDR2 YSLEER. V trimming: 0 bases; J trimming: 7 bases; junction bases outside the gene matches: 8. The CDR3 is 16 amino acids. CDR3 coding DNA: TGCGCCAGCAGCCAAGAGTGGACAGGGGGCTCCCCAGAGCAGTACTTC. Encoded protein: CASSQEWTGGSPEQYF.